Listed here is a single TCR beta chain. The ends were cut back, 8 bases at V and 10 bases at J, with 11 bases in the middle. The CDR3 loop spans 11 amino acids. The record originates from a study of control samples from healthy donors and cancer patients. Clones were read by immunoSEQ multiplex PCR, and TCRdb kept only the in-frame ones, dropping some. In the table there are approximately 100,000 clones, roughly 92% of which are singletons. This clonotype was sampled from a human donor in good health. The donor label of this sample is uncertain. Source material: blood. The V call is TRBV12-3 or TRBV12-4, the J call TRBJ1-4; the D is unclear. The CDR3 nucleotides read TGTGCCAGCTTCAGCAGAGGAAAACTGTTTTTT. Translated, it gives CASFSRGKLFF.